Reported below is one TCR beta chain. This entry comes from a study of T cell responses to AZD1222 COVID-19 vaccine. The table came from immunoSEQ multiplex PCR; TCRdb's copy has only in-frame clones and leaves some out. Of 130,000 or so clones listed, around 90% were seen once; the top ten hold 5% to 6.5%. The receptor's source is an adult in good health. The source material was peripheral blood, sampled on day 0 of AZD1222 vaccination.

CDR3 nucleotides: TGTGCCACCAGCAGAGATCCGACAGGAAACACCGGGGAGCTGTTTTTT. It codes for CATSRDPTGNTGELFF. The rearrangement links TRBV15 to TRBJ2-2; a possible D gene is TRBD1 (6 bases). The CDR3 has 16 amino acids. Germline V gene data show CDR1 as LNHNV and CDR2 as YYDKDF (reference sequence). V was clipped by 0 bases and J by 2 bases, with 10 bases between them. The full variable domain, completed using reference TRBV15 and TRBJ2-2, is DAMVIQNPRYQVTQFGKPVTLSCSQTLNHNVMYWYQQKSSQAPKLLFHYYDKDFNNEADTPDNFQSRRPNTSFCFLDIRSPGLGDTAMYLCATSRDPTGNTGELFFGEGSRLTVL.